This TCR beta chain was identified in a study of blood T cell repertoires in COVID-19. The repertoire was sequenced with immunoSEQ multiplex PCR; TCRdb's copy has only in-frame clones and lacks some. Of about 160,000 clones in the sample, about 80% were seen once. This CDR3 spans 13 amino acids. Germline CDR1 reads SGHKS; CDR2 reads YYEKEE (reference sequence). Trimming removed 1 base from V and 10 bases from J, with 9 bases in between. This clonotype was obtained from a woman in her forties with COVID-19, enrolled during active disease. V and J are TRBV5-5 and TRBJ1-6, with D unresolved. Material: peripheral blood. This chain's CDR3 is CASSLPTSSPLHF. In nucleotides, the CDR3 is TGTGCCAGCAGCTTGCCCACTTCATCACCCCTCCACTTT.